The clone carrying this T cell receptor (beta chain) has a count of ten or more. Antigen unknown. These data belong to a study of tumor and adjacent non-tumor tissue in lung cancer. Study-level background: Each sample yielded roughly 4 million productive TCRbeta reads on average. Study-level results: Shorter survival was associated with higher TCR diversity in tumors. Top 100 clones took a larger repertoire share in normal lung. TCR diversity was significantly greater in tumor than normal lung tissue.

RNA was extracted from bulk tissue without any cell sorting. The normal lung tissue was taken more than 3 cm from the tumor edge. The V segment lost 5 bases and the J segment 4 bases; nucleotides outside the gene matches: 4. Germline assignment: CDR1 GTSNPN and CDR2 SVGIG (reference sequence). The CDR3 totals 13 residues. Three rounds of nested PCR, following a modified ARM-PCR protocol, produced the TCRbeta library. TCRdb re-derived calls from the multiplex PCR reads in MiXCR, one entry per CDR3 protein. The data contain more than 45,000 distinct CDR3 sequences, 64% of them singletons. This chain connects TRBV30 to TRBJ1-2, with 10 positions matching TRBD1. Sample: distant non-tumor lung tissue. The TCR originated in a woman in her seventies with non-small cell lung cancer. CDR3 sequence reads: CAWLTGGGYGYTF. The DNA of the CDR3 is TGTGCCTGGTTGACAGGGGGCGGCTATGGCTACACCTTC.